This T cell receptor (beta chain) was obtained from a study of blood T cells in healthy people across ages. Notes on the study in general: Expanded clonotype changes were possibly confounded by unknown donor CMV status. Whereas aged donors had fewer naive CD4+ cells, long-lived donors had more of them and higher diversity. Older individuals had lower TCR beta diversity per million T cells (the decline was roughly linear).

Comments on this clonotype: The antigen remains undetermined.

The authors ran a second PCR of about 6 to 12 cycles using a sample-barcoded 5' primer and a J-beta primer mix. A template-switch adaptor with 12 random nucleotides tagged each cDNA molecule. MiXCR was run by TCRdb on the 5' RACE reads, yielding one entry per CDR3 protein. The data show about 640,000 distinct CDR3 sequences, approximately 50% seen once. This TCR derives from a man in his sixties in good health. Input material: blood.

The CDR3 nucleotides read TGCGCCAGCAGCCCTACAGGGGGCTGGACTGAAGCTTTCTTT. Translation: CASSPTGGWTEAFF. This chain links TRBV5-1 with TRBJ1-1; 9 nucleotides line up with TRBD1. CDR3 length: 14 residues. V gave up 4 bases and J gave up 5 bases; unmatched junction bases: 6. CDR1 SGHRS and CDR2 YFSETQ come from the germline V gene.